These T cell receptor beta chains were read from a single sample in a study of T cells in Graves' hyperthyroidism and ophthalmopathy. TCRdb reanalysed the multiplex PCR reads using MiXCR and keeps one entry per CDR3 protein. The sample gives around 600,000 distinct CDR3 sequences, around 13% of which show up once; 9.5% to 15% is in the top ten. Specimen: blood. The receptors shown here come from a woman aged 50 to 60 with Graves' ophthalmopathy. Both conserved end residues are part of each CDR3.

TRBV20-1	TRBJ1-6	CSASPGPGDGNSPLHF
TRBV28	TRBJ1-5	CASTETNYSNQPQHF
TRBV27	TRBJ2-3	CASSRVRTSGTIDTQYF
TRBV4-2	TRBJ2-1	CASSPDRVYEQFF
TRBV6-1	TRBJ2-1	CASWIAGDFVNEQFF
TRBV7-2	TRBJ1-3	CASSPDSLSGNTIYF
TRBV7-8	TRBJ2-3	CASSLGGAPDSTDTQYF
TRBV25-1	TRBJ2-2	CASSEFAETGGTGELFF
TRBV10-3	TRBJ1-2	CATSGYYGYTF
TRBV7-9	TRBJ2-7	CASSLGVDSYEQYF
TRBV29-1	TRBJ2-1	CSVDSVSSYNKQFF
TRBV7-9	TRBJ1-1	CASSLFGEQAFF
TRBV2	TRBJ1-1	CASSATQADTEAFF
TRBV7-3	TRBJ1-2	CASSLVAGSNGYTF
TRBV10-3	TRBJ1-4	CAISPGTGASATNEKLFF
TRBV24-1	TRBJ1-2	CATSDLGYGYTF
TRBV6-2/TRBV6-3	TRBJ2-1	CASRHPRGLWGRMYNEQFF
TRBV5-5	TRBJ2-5	CASSLTRRGGTQYF
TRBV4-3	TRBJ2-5	CASSLPRDRGQETQYF
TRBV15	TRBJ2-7	CATSSIPGLAGSYEQYF
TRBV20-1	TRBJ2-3	CSAPLAGYTDTQYF
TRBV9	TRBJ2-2	CASSGQGQSNTGELFF
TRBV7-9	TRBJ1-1	CASSLTGEATEAFF
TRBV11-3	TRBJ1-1	CASSSSFGQGGTEAFF
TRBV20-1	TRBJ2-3	CSARDRTSGRPTDTQYF
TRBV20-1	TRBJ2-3	CSARRGGSGTDTQYF
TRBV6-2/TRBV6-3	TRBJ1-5	CASRRDRGYQPQHF
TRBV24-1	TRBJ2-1	CATSDLGLAEQFF
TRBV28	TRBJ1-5	CASMDLTSHQPQHF
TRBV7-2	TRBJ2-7	CASSHSSDRGYEQYF
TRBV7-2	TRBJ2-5	CASSLEPPTSGLQETQYF
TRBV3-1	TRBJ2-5	CASSQERGRGPVQYF
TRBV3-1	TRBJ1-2	CASSQDTDLNYGYTF
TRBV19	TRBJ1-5	CASSATDYQPQHF
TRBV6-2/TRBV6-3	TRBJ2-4	CASTNRDPNKNIQYF
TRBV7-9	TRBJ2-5	CASTIGQSRQETQYF
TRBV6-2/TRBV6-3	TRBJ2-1	CASSYLRGPWSYNEQFF
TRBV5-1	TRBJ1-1	CASSGRQGDTEAFF
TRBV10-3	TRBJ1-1	CAISETGTTTEAFF
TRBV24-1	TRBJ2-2	CATSDLPKGGGNTGELFF
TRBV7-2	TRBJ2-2	CASSIPRGRKNTGELFF
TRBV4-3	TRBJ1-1	CASSQTGGDEAFF
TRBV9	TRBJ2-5	CASSVGQGQGGETQYF
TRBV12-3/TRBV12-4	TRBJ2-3	CASSLQVGDTQYF
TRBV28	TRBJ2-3	CASSLPGLAGGGAEDTQYF
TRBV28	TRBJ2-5	CASSLAGGDQETQYF
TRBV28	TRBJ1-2	CASTRIGQLNYGYTF
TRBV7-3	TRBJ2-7	CASSEGLAGEQYF
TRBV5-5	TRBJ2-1	CASSLGQSLGSYNEQFF
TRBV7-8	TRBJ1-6	CASSLAPQDRAYNSPLHF
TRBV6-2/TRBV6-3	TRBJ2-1	CASSPASGIDEQFF
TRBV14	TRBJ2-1	CASSQVRVRASEQFF
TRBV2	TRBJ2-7	CASRELLGYEQYF
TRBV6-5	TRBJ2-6	CASSYSRTGGGVWANVLTF
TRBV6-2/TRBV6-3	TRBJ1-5	CASSYPVSNQPQHF
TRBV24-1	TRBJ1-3	CATSDGQGDSGNTIYF
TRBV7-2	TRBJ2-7	CASSLPASGRAFWGEQYF